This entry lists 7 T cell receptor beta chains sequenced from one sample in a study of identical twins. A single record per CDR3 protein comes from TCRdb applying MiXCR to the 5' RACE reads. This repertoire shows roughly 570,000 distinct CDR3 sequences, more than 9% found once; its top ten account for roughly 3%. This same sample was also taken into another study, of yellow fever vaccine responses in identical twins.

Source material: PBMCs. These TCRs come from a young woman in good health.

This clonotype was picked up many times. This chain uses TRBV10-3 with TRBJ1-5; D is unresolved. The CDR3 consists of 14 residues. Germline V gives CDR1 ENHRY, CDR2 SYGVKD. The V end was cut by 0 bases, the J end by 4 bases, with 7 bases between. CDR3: CAISESGRNQPQHF. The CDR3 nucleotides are TGTGCCATCAGTGAGTCAGGTCGAAATCAGCCCCAGCATTTT.

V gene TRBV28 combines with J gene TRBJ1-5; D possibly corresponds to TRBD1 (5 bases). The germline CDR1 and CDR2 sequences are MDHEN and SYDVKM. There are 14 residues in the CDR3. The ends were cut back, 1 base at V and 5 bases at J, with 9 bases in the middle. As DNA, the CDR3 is TGTGCCAGCAGTTTATCAGGGAAGGATCAGCCCCAGCATTTT. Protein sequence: CASSLSGKDQPQHF.

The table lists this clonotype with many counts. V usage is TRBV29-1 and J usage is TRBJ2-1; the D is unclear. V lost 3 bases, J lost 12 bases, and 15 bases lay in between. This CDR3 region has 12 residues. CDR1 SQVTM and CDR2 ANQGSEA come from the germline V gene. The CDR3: CSVDWSPVGQFF. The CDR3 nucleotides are TGCAGCGTTGATTGGAGCCCTGTCGGGCAGTTCTTC.

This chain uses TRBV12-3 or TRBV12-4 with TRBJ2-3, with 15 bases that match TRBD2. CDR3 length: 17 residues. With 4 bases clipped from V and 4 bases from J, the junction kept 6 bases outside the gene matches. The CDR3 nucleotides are TGTGCCAGCAGTTGGACTAGCGGGGGGGCCGGGGCAGATACGCAGTATTTT. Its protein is CASSWTSGGAGADTQYF.

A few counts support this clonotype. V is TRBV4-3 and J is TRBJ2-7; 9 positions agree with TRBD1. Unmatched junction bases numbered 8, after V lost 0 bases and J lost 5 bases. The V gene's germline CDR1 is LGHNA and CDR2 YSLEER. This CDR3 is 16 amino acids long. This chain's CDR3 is CASSQDIGTGNDEQYF. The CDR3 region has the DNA TGCGCCAGCAGCCAAGATATCGGGACAGGGAACGACGAGCAGTACTTC.

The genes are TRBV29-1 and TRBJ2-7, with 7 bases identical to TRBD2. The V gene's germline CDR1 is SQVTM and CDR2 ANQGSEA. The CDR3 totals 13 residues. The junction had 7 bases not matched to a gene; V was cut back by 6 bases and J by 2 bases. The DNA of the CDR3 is TGCAGCGTGGGGCTAGCGGATACCTACGAGCAGTACTTC. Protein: CSVGLADTYEQYF.

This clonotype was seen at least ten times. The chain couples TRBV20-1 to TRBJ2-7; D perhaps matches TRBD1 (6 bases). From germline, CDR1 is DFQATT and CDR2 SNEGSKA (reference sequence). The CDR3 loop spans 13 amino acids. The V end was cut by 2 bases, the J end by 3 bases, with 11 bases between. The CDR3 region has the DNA TGCAGTGCTAGAAAGGCAGGGGTCTACGAGCAGTACTTC. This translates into CSARKAGVYEQYF.